The 22 T cell receptor beta chains below were found in one sample sequenced in a study of blood T cell repertoires in COVID-19. Here immunoSEQ multiplex PCR was the method, and the copy in TCRdb shows in-frame clones only, minus some. The sample has approximately 250,000 clones; 83% are singletons. The source material was peripheral blood. Receptors originate from a woman aged 50 to 60 with acute or convalescent COVID-19.

The V and J genes are TRBV14 and TRBJ1-1, with a weak D call TRBD1 (6 bases). V gave up 4 bases and J gave up 10 bases, with 16 bases separating them. The CDR3 has 13 amino acids. Germline CDR1 reads SGHDN; CDR2 reads FVKESK. CDR3 bases: TGTGCCAGCAGCCCTCAAGGTCAGGGGATAGCTTTCTTT. The encoded protein is CASSPQGQGIAFF.

This clone was observed a handful of times. The genes are TRBV27 and TRBJ1-2, with TRBD1 identical over 7 bases. CDR3 size: 14 residues. Germline V gene lookup returns CDR1 MNHEY and CDR2 SMNVEV (reference sequence). V was pared by 5 bases and J by 8 bases, with 11 bases of the junction left unmatched. CDR3 sequence: CASSARQGIGGYTF. The CDR3, as DNA: TGTGCCAGCAGTGCCCGACAGGGAATAGGAGGCTACACCTTC.

V and J are TRBV12-3 or TRBV12-4 and TRBJ2-2, with D perhaps matching TRBD2 (5 bases). V lost 3 bases to trimming and J lost 6 bases, with 8 bases between them. The CDR3 covers 13 residues. The CDR3, as DNA: TGTGCCAGCAGTTTTAACGGGGCCGGGGAGCTGTTTTTT. This translates into CASSFNGAGELFF.

The chain links TRBV7-8 to TRBJ1-2; a possible D gene is TRBD1 (5 bases). Germline-derived CDR1 and CDR2 are SGHVS and FQNEAQ. This CDR3 contains 13 residues. Deletions cut 4 bases from V and 12 bases from J, with 18 bases between. The CDR3 region is CASSSSGQGKNTF. DNA of the CDR3: TGTGCCAGCAGCTCATCGGGTCAGGGTAAAAACACCTTC. Full variable domain (rest looked up from reference TRBV7-8 and TRBJ1-2): GAGVSQSPRYKVAKRGQDVALRCDPISGHVSLFWYQQALGQGPEFLTYFQNEAQLDKSGLPSDRFFAERPEGSVSTLKIQRTQQEDSAVYLCASSSSGQGKNTFGSGTRLTVV.

The rearrangement links TRBV24-1 to TRBJ2-4; perhaps TRBD2 as D (5 bases). Looked up from germline, CDR1 is KGHDR and CDR2 is SFDVKD. V was cut by 4 bases and J by 0 bases, with 9 bases left in between. The CDR3 spans 15 residues. The CDR3 spells CATSEAEGAKNIQYF. CDR3 sequence (DNA): TGTGCCACCAGTGAGGCCGAGGGAGCCAAAAACATTCAGTACTTC.

V is TRBV2 and J is TRBJ1-1; 12 nucleotides align to TRBD1. Germline CDR1 reads SNHLY; CDR2 reads FYNNEI. The trim removed 4 bases at V and 8 bases at J, leaving 11 bases unmatched. This CDR3 has 16 residues. This CDR3 reads CASSGGQGAIPPEAFF. CDR3 nucleotide sequence: TGTGCCAGCAGTGGGGGACAGGGGGCTATACCACCGGAAGCTTTCTTT.

This CDR3 reads CASGEGLGEQFF. The CDR3 DNA reads TGTGCCAGCGGAGAGGGACTAGGCGAGCAGTTCTTC. The chain uses TRBV25-1 and TRBJ2-1, with 8 bases matching TRBD2. J gave up 10 bases and V 8 bases, and 7 bases lay outside the gene matches. Germline V gene sequence: CDR1 MGHDK, CDR2 SYGVNS. There are 12 residues in the CDR3. The whole variable domain, filled in from reference TRBV25-1 and TRBJ2-1, reads EADIYQTPRYLVIGTGKKITLECSQTMGHDKMYWYQQDPGMELHLIHYSYGVNSTEKGDLSSESTVSRIRTEHFPLTLESARPSHTSQYLCASGEGLGEQFFGPGTRLTVL.

The chain is built from TRBV29-1 and TRBJ1-4; no clear D. The ends were cut back, 4 bases at V and 0 bases at J, with 9 bases in the middle. CDR1 and CDR2 from the germline V gene are SQVTM and ANQGSEA. The CDR3 totals 14 residues. As DNA, the CDR3 is TGCAGCGTTGCAGTGGTGACAACTAATGAAAAACTGTTTTTT. Its protein is CSVAVVTTNEKLFF.

The chain joins TRBV7-2 to TRBJ2-5, with TRBD2 identical over 9 bases. The CDR3 spans 16 residues. Per the germline V gene, CDR1 is SGHTA and CDR2 is FQGNSA. Trimming took 2 bases from V and 2 from J; bases not matched to a gene: 6. CDR3 sequence: CASSLLAGYLQETQYF. CDR3 in DNA: TGTGCCAGCAGCTTACTAGCGGGGTATCTACAAGAGACCCAGTACTTC.

The chain has TRBV3-1 (or the pseudogene TRBV3-2) and TRBJ2-2; 10 bases fit TRBD1. Germline V lookup: CDR1 LGHDT, CDR2 YNNKEL (reference sequence). After removal of 4 bases from V and 3 bases from J, the junction contained 2 bases not matched to a gene. CDR3 size: 15 residues. For the CDR3, the DNA is TGTGCCAGCAGCCGGGACAGGGGCTACACCGGGGAGCTGTTTTTT. Translated, it gives CASSRDRGYTGELFF.

This sequence joins TRBV6-2 or TRBV6-3 and TRBJ1-1; D is perhaps TRBD1 (5 bases). Germline V CDR1 and CDR2: MNHEY, SVGEGT. The CDR3 sequence is 13 residues long. Deletions cut 4 bases from V and 1 base from J, with 7 bases between. The CDR3 loop is CASSLRGNTEAFF. The DNA of the CDR3 is TGTGCCAGCAGTTTAAGGGGGAACACTGAAGCTTTCTTT.

This chain connects TRBV7-9 to TRBJ2-1, with 12 bases identical to TRBD2. The germline CDR1 and CDR2 sequences are SEHNR and FQNEAQ (reference sequence). This CDR3 has 15 residues. V lost 5 bases and J lost 7; bases outside the gene matches: 6. The CDR3 sequence is CASSVTSGRWNEQFF. CDR3 DNA sequence: TGTGCCAGCAGCGTAACTAGCGGGAGGTGGAATGAGCAGTTCTTC.

In this sample, this clone turned up once. The chain is built from TRBV7-3 and TRBJ1-2, with D uncertain. Germline V gene data show CDR1 as SGHTA and CDR2 as FQGTGA. V lost 5 bases and J lost 6, with 19 bases in between. This CDR3 comprises 15 residues. CDR3 residues: CASSNTPPGRNGYTF. CDR3 sequence (DNA): TGTGCCAGCAGCAATACACCCCCCGGGAGGAATGGCTACACCTTC.

This chain joins TRBV7-3 and TRBJ2-3; 7 bases are a match to TRBD2. The germline CDR1 and CDR2 sequences are SGHTA and FQGTGA. This CDR3 is 14 amino acids long. The trim removed 5 bases at V and 5 bases at J, leaving 7 bases unmatched. CDR3 protein: CASSLGLEGDTQYF. The CDR3 DNA is TGTGCCAGCAGCCTCGGACTAGAGGGAGATACGCAGTATTTT.

The chain joins TRBV6-5 to TRBJ2-7; tentatively, D is TRBD2 (5 bases). V was clipped by 6 bases and J by 6 bases, with 15 bases between them. The CDR3 runs to 13 residues. Germline V lookup: CDR1 MNHEY, CDR2 SVGAGI. CDR3 sequence reads: CASRRSEGTEQYF. CDR3 nucleotide sequence: TGTGCCAGCAGGAGAAGCGAGGGTACCGAGCAGTACTTC.

In its sample, this clone was seen once. This sequence joins TRBV28 and TRBJ2-3; the D gene is possibly TRBD2 (6 bases). Germline V gene data show CDR1 as MDHEN and CDR2 as SYDVKM. The V and J ends lost 4 bases and 2 bases respectively, with 7 bases between them. The CDR3 spans 13 residues. Here the CDR3 reads CASSSGDTDTQYF. DNA for the CDR3: TGTGCCAGCAGTTCGGGAGACACAGATACGCAGTATTTT.

In this sample, this clone turned up a few times. This chain uses TRBV7-9 with TRBJ1-6, with D tentatively TRBD1 (5 bases). The CDR3 runs to 15 residues. Germline V lookup: CDR1 SEHNR, CDR2 FQNEAQ (reference sequence). Trimming took off 4 bases at V and 9 bases at J, with 16 bases between the two ends. CDR3 sequence: CASSWLTGVASPLHF. The CDR3 DNA is TGTGCCAGCAGCTGGCTTACGGGGGTGGCTTCACCCCTCCACTTT. Complete variable domain (other parts from reference TRBV7-9 and TRBJ1-6): DTGVSQNPRHKITKRGQNVTFRCDPISEHNRLYWYRQTLGQGPEFLTYFQNEAQLEKSRLLSDRFSAERPKGSFSTLEIQRTEQGDSAMYLCASSWLTGVASPLHFGNGTRLTVT.

V usage is TRBV4-1 and J usage is TRBJ1-2, with TRBD1 as a possible D gene (6 bases). This CDR3 comprises 17 residues. The V and J ends lost 0 bases and 8 bases respectively, with 22 bases between them. Germline loops: CDR1 MGHRA, CDR2 YSYEKL. The CDR3 DNA reads TGCGCCAGCAGCCAAGATCTTCCCTTTGCAGGGGTGGGAGGCTACACCTTC. This sequence encodes CASSQDLPFAGVGGYTF.

This clone was recorded once. V usage is TRBV2 and J usage is TRBJ2-7, with 11 bases that match TRBD2. CDR3 size: 16 residues. Germline V gives CDR1 SNHLY, CDR2 FYNNEI. V gave up 3 bases and J gave up 0 bases; unmatched junction bases: 4. CDR3 in DNA: TGTGCCAGCAGTGAGGGACTAGCGGAATACTCCTACGAGCAGTACTTC. Protein sequence: CASSEGLAEYSYEQYF.

This clone showed up just a few times. The J gene is TRBJ1-5, the V gene TRBV27, with 10 bases matching TRBD1. V lost 0 bases to trimming and J lost 2 bases; unmatched junction nucleotides: 1. The CDR3 is 16 amino acids. CDR1 is MNHEY and CDR2 is SMNVEV in the germline V gene (reference sequence). The CDR3 region has the DNA TGTGCCAGCAGTTTATCGGGGACAGGGGGCAATCAGCCCCAGCATTTT. Translating gives CASSLSGTGGNQPQHF.

The chain is built from TRBV6-7 and TRBJ1-3, with a possible D match to TRBD1 (6 bases). TRBV6-7 is reported as an ORF; its role is uncertain. V was clipped by 3 bases and J by 0 bases, with 15 bases between them. This CDR3 region has 17 residues. CDR3: CASSYLGHSISGNTIYF. As DNA, the CDR3 is TGTGCCAGCAGTTATTTGGGACACTCTATCTCTGGAAACACCATATATTTT.

V gene TRBV5-1 combines with J gene TRBJ2-7; 8 bases are shared with TRBD2. CDR1 and CDR2 from the germline V gene are SGHRS and YFSETQ. Germline trimming cut 5 bases from V and 0 bases from J; bases unmatched to any gene: 7. The CDR3 runs 15 residues. The CDR3 here is CASRELAASSYEQYF. The CDR3 nucleotides read TGCGCCAGCAGGGAACTAGCGGCGAGCTCCTACGAGCAGTACTTC.